This T cell receptor beta chain was obtained from a study of T cell responses to AZD1222 COVID-19 vaccine (dated by TCRdb to about 2021). General notes on the study: A total of 230 to 250 trial participants underwent TCR sequencing, of whom 207 had received two doses of AZD1222 and around 25 had received two doses of the MenACWY control vaccine. Enrollment into the trials was organized by age into subgroups of 18-55, 56-69 and 70-plus years, and those subgroups contained roughly 140, 27 and 60 TCR-sequenced participants, respectively.

As for this clone: Its antigen is not yet known. One base away there is no much larger clone; base qualities are not given.

Paper-wide results and their limitations: Because no samples from the day 14 peak response were available, repertoires could be characterized only after the peak T cell response. Conclusions about previously exposed vaccinees were limited because only six AZD1222 recipients were SARS-CoV-2 seropositive at baseline. Epitopes outside the regions mutated in the B.1.351 and B.1.1.7 variants were reportedly recognized by nearly half of the unique spike-specific TCRs. Vaccine-associated CD4 TCRs spanned the whole spike protein, with dominant responses in regions 160-218 and 743-854. In the small 56-69-year group, the increase in depth fell short of significance, most likely because of low power. Spike-specific TCR breadth and depth rose significantly after two AZD1222 doses compared with day 0 and with MenACWY recipients. Participants were mostly white British and included more females than males, and it was suggested by the authors that clonal diversity may have been underestimated.

From the cysteine through the phenylalanine, the CDR3 covers 15 amino acids. Only the CDR3 region is kept as DNA, spanning 45 bases read in frame from base 1. After removal of 6 bases from V and 7 bases from J, the junction retains 10 bases not matched to a gene. Per the germline V gene (reference sequence), LNHDA is the CDR1 and SQIVND is the CDR2. The CDR3 regions of human TCRbeta chains were subjected to immunosequencing. On the authors' methods: TCRs in the repertoires were matched against a reference library of SARS-CoV-2-specific TCRs that had been generated with the MIRA antigen-specificity platform. Breadth was defined as the fraction of unique TCRs that were SARS-CoV-2-associated, and depth was defined as the fraction of total T cells that were SARS-CoV-2-associated. Using the MIRA data, each spike-specific TCR was mapped to the spike region that the TCR reacts to and placed in a CD4 or CD8 class. Log10-transformed breadth and depth values were compared by one-way ANOVA with Sidak's multiple comparisons tests. TCRdb stores this immuneACCESS table with in-frame sequences only. Part of the clones is absent; in the studies checked, under half of the shortfall reflects unresolved V genes, and no reason is known for the rest. V, J and clone size derive from that table, while D and trimming were established from the DNA sequence. The sample records nearly 110,000 clones, 90% to 95% of which are singletons. The ten largest clones take up 6.2% of the sample.

Read against the paper, the sample's time point label means: about 28 days (+/-7) after the second vaccine dose. AZD1222 recipients with second doses at about 4 weeks or about 12 weeks were pooled, because spike-specific TCR depth and breadth did not differ between schedules. Vaccinee samples were obtained from the UK trials COV001 and COV002, which included a single-blind randomized controlled phase 2/3 trial of AZD1222 (ChAdOx1 nCoV-19) in healthy adults. For TCRbeta chain sequencing, PBMC samples from trial participants were taken at day 0 and at day 28 after the second dose. Recombination connected TRBV19 to TRBJ2-3; a stretch of 10 junction bases matches TRBD1. The TCR was taken from an adult who received the AZD1222 COVID-19 vaccine. Here the sequenced sample was peripheral blood, taken 28 days after the second AZD1222 dose. The CDR3 in this case is CASSAPGQGKNTQYF. The DNA sequence is as follows: TGTGCCAGTAGCGCGCCGGGACAGGGGAAGAATACGCAGTATTTT.